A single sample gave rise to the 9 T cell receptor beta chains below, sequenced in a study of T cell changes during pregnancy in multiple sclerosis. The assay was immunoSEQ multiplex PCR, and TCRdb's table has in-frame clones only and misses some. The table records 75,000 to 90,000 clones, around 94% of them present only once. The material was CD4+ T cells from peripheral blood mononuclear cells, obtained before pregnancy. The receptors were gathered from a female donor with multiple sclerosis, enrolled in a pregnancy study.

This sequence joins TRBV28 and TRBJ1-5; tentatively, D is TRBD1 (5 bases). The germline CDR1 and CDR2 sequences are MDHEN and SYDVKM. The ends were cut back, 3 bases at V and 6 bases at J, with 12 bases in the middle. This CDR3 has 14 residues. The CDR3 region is CASSLGGSLQPQHF. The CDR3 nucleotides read TGTGCCAGCAGTTTGGGGGGAAGTCTTCAGCCCCAGCATTTT. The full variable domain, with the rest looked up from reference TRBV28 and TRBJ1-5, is DVKVTQSSRYLVKRTGEKVFLECVQDMDHENMFWYRQDPGLGLRLIYFSYDVKMKEKGDIPEGYSVSREKKERFSLILESASTNQTSMYLCASSLGGSLQPQHFGDGTRLSIL.

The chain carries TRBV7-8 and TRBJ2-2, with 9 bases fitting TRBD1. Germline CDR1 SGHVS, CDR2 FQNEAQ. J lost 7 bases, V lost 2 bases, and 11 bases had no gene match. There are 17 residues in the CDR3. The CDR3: CASSLLPGQGIGGELFF. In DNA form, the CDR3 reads TGTGCCAGCAGCTTACTCCCGGGACAGGGAATAGGCGGGGAGCTGTTTTTT.

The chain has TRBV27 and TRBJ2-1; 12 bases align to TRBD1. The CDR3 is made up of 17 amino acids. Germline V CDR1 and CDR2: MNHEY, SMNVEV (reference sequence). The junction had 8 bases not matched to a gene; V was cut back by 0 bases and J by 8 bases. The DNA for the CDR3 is TGTGCCAGCAGTTTATCCCCTGGGACAGGGGGCATGTATGAGCAGTTCTTC. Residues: CASSLSPGTGGMYEQFF.

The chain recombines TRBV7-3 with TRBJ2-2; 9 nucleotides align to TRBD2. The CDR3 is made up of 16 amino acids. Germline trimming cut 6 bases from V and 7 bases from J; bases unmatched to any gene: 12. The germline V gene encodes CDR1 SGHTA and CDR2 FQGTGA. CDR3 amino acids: CASSSRGGASVGELFF. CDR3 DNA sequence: TGTGCCAGCAGTTCTCGCGGGGGGGCAAGCGTCGGGGAGCTGTTTTTT.

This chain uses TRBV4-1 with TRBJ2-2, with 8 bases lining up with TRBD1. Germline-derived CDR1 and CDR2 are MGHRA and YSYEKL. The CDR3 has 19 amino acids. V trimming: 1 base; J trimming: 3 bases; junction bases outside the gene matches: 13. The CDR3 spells CASSQVPDRGKPDTGELFF. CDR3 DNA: TGCGCCAGCAGCCAAGTTCCCGACAGGGGAAAACCGGACACCGGGGAGCTGTTTTTT.

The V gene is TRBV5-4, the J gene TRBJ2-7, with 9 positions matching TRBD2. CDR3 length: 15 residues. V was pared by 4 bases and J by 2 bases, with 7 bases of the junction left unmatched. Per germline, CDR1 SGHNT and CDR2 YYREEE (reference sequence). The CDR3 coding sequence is TGTGCCAGCAGCACCGGACTAGCGACAACCTACGAGCAGTACTTC. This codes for CASSTGLATTYEQYF.

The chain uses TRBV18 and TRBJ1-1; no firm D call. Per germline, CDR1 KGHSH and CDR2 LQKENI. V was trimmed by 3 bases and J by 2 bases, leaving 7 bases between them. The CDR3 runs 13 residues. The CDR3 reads CASSPDTNTEAFF. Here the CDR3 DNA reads TGTGCCAGCTCACCTGACACTAACACTGAAGCTTTCTTT.

In DNA, the CDR3 is TGTGCCAGCAGCCCCGGATGGACAGGGCCCACCGGGACTGAAGCTTTCTTT. Its protein is CASSPGWTGPTGTEAFF. This chain connects TRBV11-2 to TRBJ1-1; 8 positions agree with TRBD1. The J segment lost 5 bases and the V segment lost 5 bases, leaving 16 bases of the junction unmatched. CDR1 and CDR2 (germline): SGHAT, FQNNGV. The CDR3 is 17 amino acids.

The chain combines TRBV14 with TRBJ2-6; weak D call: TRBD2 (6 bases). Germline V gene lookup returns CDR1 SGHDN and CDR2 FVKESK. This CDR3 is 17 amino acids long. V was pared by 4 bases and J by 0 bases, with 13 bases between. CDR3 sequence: CASSPLGLRSGANVLTF. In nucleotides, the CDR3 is TGTGCCAGCAGCCCTTTGGGACTGCGCTCTGGGGCCAACGTCCTGACTTTC.